This record looks at one T cell receptor (beta chain) sequence and its context. The sample belongs to a study of control samples from healthy donors and cancer patients. V dropped 5 bases and J dropped 4; count of bases not matched to a gene: 5. This CDR3 contains 14 residues. Germline values: CDR1 MNHEY, CDR2 SVGEGT. TCRdb's table, derived via immunoSEQ multiplex PCR, lists solely in-frame clones and lacks some. The sample has some 130,000 clones; over 85% are singletons. The sequenced sample was blood. The chain combines TRBV6-2 or TRBV6-3 with TRBJ1-5; 7 bases fit TRBD1. This receptor was identified in a man younger than 40 in good health. CDR3 nucleotide sequence: TGTGCCAGCAGTACAGGACAGGAAAATCAGCCCCAGCATTTT. Its protein product is CASSTGQENQPQHF.